The rows below give T cell receptor beta chains drawn from one sample of a study of radiotherapy plus CTLA-4 blockade in lung cancer. Sequenced by immunoSEQ multiplex PCR; TCRdb stores in-frame clones only, minus some. The data hold tens of thousands of clones, with about two thirds observed a single time. Specimen: peripheral blood, collected from a patient treated with radiotherapy plus ipilimumab. Receptor source: a human donor with non-small cell lung cancer that progressed on radiotherapy plus ipilimumab. Each CDR3 is given with its conserved first and last residue. The D gene is left open where the match is weak. Size tells how often a clone was seen (once, few, many) or the class of an expanded clone, and some rows leave it out.

.	.	TRBV7-2	TRBJ1-6	TGTGCCAGCAGCTTATACGGGGGCCTCTCCTATAATTCACCCCTCCACTTT	CASSLYGGLSYNSPLHF
TRBD1	.	TRBV7-6	TRBJ2-5	TGTGCCAGCAGCTTAGAGGGGGCTCAATCGGCCCAGTACTTC	CASSLEGAQSAQYF
.	.	TRBV5-5	TRBJ2-5	TGTGCCAGCAGTCACACTCCGGGCCGCGGGGAGACCCAGTACTTC	CASSHTPGRGETQYF
.	.	TRBV13	TRBJ2-7	TGTGCCAGCAGCGAGGGACTGACCTCCTACGAGCAGTACTTC	CASSEGLTSYEQYF
TRBD1	once	TRBV30	TRBJ1-5	TGTGCCTGGAGCATCGGGACAGCAAGCAATCAGCCCCAGCATTTT	CAWSIGTASNQPQHF
.	.	TRBV9	TRBJ2-1	TGTGCCAGCAGCGTAGGACCCGACGGAAGCTCCTACAATGAGCAGTTCTTC	CASSVGPDGSSYNEQFF
TRBD2	.	TRBV5-6	TRBJ2-7	TGTGCCAGCAGCCCCGGGACTAGCGGGACCTACGAGCAGTACTTC	CASSPGTSGTYEQYF
.	.	TRBV25-1	TRBJ2-2	TGTGCCAGCAGGACAGGGAACACCGGGGAGCTGTTTTTT	CASRTGNTGELFF
.	.	TRBV4-1	TRBJ2-5	TGCGCCAGCAGCCAAGATAGGGACTTGGTAGAGACCCAGTACTTC	CASSQDRDLVETQYF
TRBD1	.	TRBV2	TRBJ1-2	TGTGCCAGCAAAGACAGGGGCGATGGCTACACCTTC	CASKDRGDGYTF
TRBD2	.	TRBV28	TRBJ2-1	TGTGCCAGCAGTTTCTTAATGGTAACTAGCGCCCCCTCCTACAATGAGCAGTTCTTC	CASSFLMVTSAPSYNEQFF
TRBD2	.	TRBV4-1	TRBJ2-7	TGCGCCAGCAGCCACCCGGGGGTAGCGGGAGGGCCTAACTACGAGCAGTACTTC	CASSHPGVAGGPNYEQYF
TRBD1	once	TRBV7-9	TRBJ2-2	TGTGCCAGCAGCTTGAGAACGACAGGGGGTACCGGGGAGCTGTTTTTT	CASSLRTTGGTGELFF
.	.	TRBV10-2	TRBJ2-7	TGCGCCAGCAGTGAGCTAGCTATCGACGAGCAGTACTTC	CASSELAIDEQYF
TRBD2	.	TRBV5-6	TRBJ2-3	TGTGCCAGCAGTCCACAAGCGGGGGGTACAGATACGCAGTATTTT	CASSPQAGGTDTQYF
.	.	TRBV19	TRBJ1-5	TGTGCCAGTAGTATTCCGGCTTTTTATAGCAATCAGCCCCAGCATTTT	CASSIPAFYSNQPQHF
.	.	TRBV2	TRBJ1-6	TGTGCCAGCAGTGAAAGAGTGGTAGGGCTGAATTCACCCCTCCACTTT	CASSERVVGLNSPLHF